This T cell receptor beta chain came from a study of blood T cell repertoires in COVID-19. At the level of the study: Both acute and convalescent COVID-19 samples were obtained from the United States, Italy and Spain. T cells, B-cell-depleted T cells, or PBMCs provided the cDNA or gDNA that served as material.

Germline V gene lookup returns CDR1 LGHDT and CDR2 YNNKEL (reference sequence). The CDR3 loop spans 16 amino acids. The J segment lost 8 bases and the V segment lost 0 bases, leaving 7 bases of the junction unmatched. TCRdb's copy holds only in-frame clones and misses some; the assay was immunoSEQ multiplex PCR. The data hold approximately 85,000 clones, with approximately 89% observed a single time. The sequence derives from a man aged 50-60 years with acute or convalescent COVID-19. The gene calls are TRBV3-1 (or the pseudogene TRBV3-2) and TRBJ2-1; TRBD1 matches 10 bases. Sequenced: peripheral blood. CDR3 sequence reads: CASSQDQGQGGDEQFF. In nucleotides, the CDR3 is TGTGCCAGCAGCCAAGATCAAGGACAGGGGGGGGATGAGCAGTTCTTC.